Following are 8 T cell receptor beta chains from one sample sequenced in a study of cytomegalovirus exposure and HLA in healthy donors. The PCR had 60 Vbeta and 13 Jbeta primers. Some clones are missing from TCRdb's copy, which holds only in-frame ones; the method was immunoSEQ multiplex PCR. This repertoire shows about 200,000 clones, over 70% found once; its top ten account for over 1%. Material for sequencing was PBMCs. The receptors originated from a man aged 25 to 40 in good health and CMV-seronegative.

The chain employs TRBV2 and TRBJ1-1, with D possibly TRBD1 on 5 matching bases. The CDR3 is made up of 14 amino acids. V lost 9 bases, J lost 1 base, and 15 bases lay in between. CDR1 is SNHLY, CDR2 FYNNEI, per germline. CDR3 in amino acids: CARTRIDRNTEAFF. CDR3 nucleotides: TGTGCCAGGACCCGGATTGACAGGAACACTGAAGCTTTCTTT.

The rearrangement joins TRBV19 to TRBJ1-5, with D uncertain. Germline CDR1 and CDR2: LNHDA and SQIVND (reference sequence). V was cut by 5 bases and J by 7 bases, with 12 bases left in between. This CDR3 has 13 residues. The CDR3 sequence is CASSPLEIQPQHF. The CDR3 DNA sequence: TGTGCCAGTAGTCCTTTGGAGATCCAGCCCCAGCATTTT.

The chain uses TRBV5-6 and TRBJ2-2, with TRBD1 identical over 7 bases. This CDR3 spans 16 amino acids. Germline V lookup: CDR1 SGHDT, CDR2 YYEEEE. V shed 2 bases, J shed 1 base, and the junction held 5 bases outside the gene matches. DNA of the CDR3: TGTGCCAGCAGCTTTCTTGGGGACAGGAACACCGGGGAGCTGTTTTTT. This translates into CASSFLGDRNTGELFF.

The chain combines TRBV28 with TRBJ2-3; tentative D call: TRBD2 (7 bases). Germline V gives CDR1 MDHEN, CDR2 SYDVKM. The V end lost 3 bases, the J end lost 13 bases, and 17 bases lay between the germline ends. This CDR3 spans 13 amino acids. Written as DNA, the CDR3 is TGTGCCAGCAGTTTTGCTGAGGGGGGGCGGGAGTATTTT. It encodes CASSFAEGGREYF. The full variable domain, with the rest looked up from reference TRBV28 and TRBJ2-3, is DVKVTQSSRYLVKRTGEKVFLECVQDMDHENMFWYRQDPGLGLRLIYFSYDVKMKEKGDIPEGYSVSREKKERFSLILESASTNQTSMYLCASSFAEGGREYFGPGTRLTVL.

The chain links TRBV19 to TRBJ2-1; 9 nucleotides match TRBD2. From germline, CDR1 is LNHDA and CDR2 SQIVND (reference sequence). Trimming cost V 4 bases and J 5 bases; bases outside gene matches: 6. The CDR3 loop spans 15 amino acids. The CDR3 protein is CASSTRLAVNNEQFF. The CDR3 DNA reads as TGTGCCAGTAGTACTCGACTAGCGGTTAACAATGAGCAGTTCTTC. Full variable domain (outside the CDR3, taken from reference TRBV19 and TRBJ2-1): DGGITQSPKYLFRKEGQNVTLSCEQNLNHDAMYWYRQDPGQGLRLIYYSQIVNDFQKGDIAEGYSVSREKKESFPLTVTSAQKNPTAFYLCASSTRLAVNNEQFFGPGTRLTVL.

The chain couples TRBV25-1 to TRBJ2-7; D remains ambiguous. V was trimmed by 2 bases and J by 6 bases, leaving 5 bases between them. CDR3 size: 11 residues. CDR1 is MGHDK, CDR2 SYGVNS, per germline. The CDR3 loop reads CASSEPPEQYF. The CDR3 bases are TGTGCCAGCAGTGAACCTCCCGAGCAGTACTTC.

V is TRBV6-5 and J is TRBJ2-3; 13 bases are shared with TRBD2. The germline gives CDR1 MNHEY, CDR2 SVGAGI. J was trimmed by 4 bases and V by 2 bases; bases with no gene match: 0. The CDR3 consists of 15 residues. CDR3 DNA sequence: TGTGCCAGCAGTTACACTAGCGGGGGGGCAGATACGCAGTATTTT. Amino acids: CASSYTSGGADTQYF.

CDR3 amino acids: CASSRDKYNEQFF. In DNA, the CDR3 is TGTGCCAGCAGCCGGGACAAATACAATGAGCAGTTCTTC. J is TRBJ2-1 and V is TRBV6-5; maybe TRBD1 (6 bases). The CDR3 has 13 residues. Trimming took 6 bases from V and 4 from J, leaving 10 bases between them. CDR1 MNHEY and CDR2 SVGAGI come from the germline V gene.